Listed below are T cell receptor beta chains from one sample, sequenced in a study of OX40 agonist ivuxolimab in advanced cancers. Sequenced by immunoSEQ multiplex PCR; TCRdb stores in-frame clones only, minus some. This sample yields over 100,000 clones, of which about 93% are seen a single time; more than 0.15% belongs to the top ten. Specimen: CD4+ or CD8+ T cells sorted from blood, collected in a trial of the OX40 agonist ivuxolimab. The receptors originated from an adult with an advanced solid tumor such as melanoma, head and neck, liver or kidney cancer. CDR3s include the opening cysteine and the closing phenylalanine or tryptophan. The D gene is left open where the match is weak. Part of the rows lack a size; the others show once, few, many or a class for expanded clones.

d_call	j_call	v_call	clone_size	cdr3_aa	cdr3_nt
TRBD2	TRBJ2-7	TRBV28	NA	CASSRLAGKGSYEQYF	TGTGCCAGCAGCCGACTAGCGGGGAAGGGCTCCTACGAGCAGTACTTC
TRBD1	TRBJ1-6	TRBV19	NA	CASRGNRGHNSPLHF	TGTGCCAGTAGGGGGAACAGGGGGCACAATTCACCCCTCCACTTT
TRBD2	TRBJ2-1	TRBV19	NA	CASSMALAGGEQFF	TGTGCCAGCTCCATGGCACTAGCGGGGGGCGAGCAGTTCTTC
TRBD2	TRBJ2-7	TRBV18	NA	CASSPRASGFSYEQYF	TGTGCCAGCTCACCAAGGGCTAGCGGGTTTTCCTACGAGCAGTACTTC
TRBD1	TRBJ2-1	TRBV19	NA	CASSIDQLHGTGANEQFF	TGTGCCAGTAGTATAGATCAGTTACACGGGACAGGGGCTAATGAGCAGTTCTTC
NA	TRBJ2-2	TRBV19	once	CASSTFFTGELFF	TGTGCCAGTAGTACATTTTTCACCGGGGAGCTGTTTTTT
NA	TRBJ2-5	TRBV7-8	NA	CASSFSDSQGTQYF	TGTGCCAGCAGCTTCTCTGACTCCCAAGGGACCCAGTACTTC
TRBD1	TRBJ2-5	TRBV18	once	CASSPPAGQGSEETQYF	TGTGCCAGCTCACCACCAGCGGGACAGGGGTCGGAAGAGACCCAGTACTTC
NA	TRBJ2-7	TRBV5-1	NA	CARSGGLSYEQYF	TGCGCCAGGTCGGGCGGTCTCTCCTACGAGCAGTACTTC
NA	TRBJ1-3	TRBV21-1	NA	CASSKREGAAGNTIYF	TGTGCCAGCAGCAAAAGGGAGGGGGCAGCGGGAAACACCATATATTTT
NA	TRBJ2-7	TRBV7-8	NA	CASSRVGEQYF	TGTGCCAGCAGCCGCGTCGGCGAGCAGTACTTC
TRBD2	TRBJ2-7	TRBV6-6	NA	CASRPPGLAGGYEQYF	TGTGCCAGCAGGCCTCCGGGACTAGCGGGAGGCTACGAGCAGTACTTC
NA	TRBJ2-7	TRBV21-1	few	CASSTDASTYEQYF	TGTGCCAGCAGCACTGACGCGTCAACCTACGAGCAGTACTTC
NA	TRBJ2-4	TRBV28	NA	CATLDQAKNIQYF	TGTGCCACTCTTGACCAAGCCAAAAACATTCAGTACTTC
NA	TRBJ2-7	TRBV9	NA	CASSVEADSSYEQYF	TGTGCCAGCAGCGTAGAGGCAGATAGCTCCTACGAGCAGTACTTC
NA	TRBJ2-7	TRBV13	NA	CASSWGNEQYF	TGTGCCAGCAGCTGGGGAAACGAGCAGTACTTC
TRBD1	TRBJ2-1	TRBV4-3	NA	CASSQDSTGTVNEQFF	TGCGCCAGCAGCCAAGATTCCACCGGGACAGTCAATGAGCAGTTCTTC